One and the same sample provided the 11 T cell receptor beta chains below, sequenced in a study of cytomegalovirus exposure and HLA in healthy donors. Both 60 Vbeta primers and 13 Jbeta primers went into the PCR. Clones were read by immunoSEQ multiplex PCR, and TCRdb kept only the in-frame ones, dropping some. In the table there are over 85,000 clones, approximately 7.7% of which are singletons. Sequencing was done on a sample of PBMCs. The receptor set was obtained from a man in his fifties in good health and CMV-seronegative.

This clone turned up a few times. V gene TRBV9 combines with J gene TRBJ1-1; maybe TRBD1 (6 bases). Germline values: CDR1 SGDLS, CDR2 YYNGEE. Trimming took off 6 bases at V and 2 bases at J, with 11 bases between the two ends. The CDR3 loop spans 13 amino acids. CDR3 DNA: TGTGCCAGCAACCAAGGGGGAAACACTGAAGCTTTCTTT. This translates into CASNQGGNTEAFF.

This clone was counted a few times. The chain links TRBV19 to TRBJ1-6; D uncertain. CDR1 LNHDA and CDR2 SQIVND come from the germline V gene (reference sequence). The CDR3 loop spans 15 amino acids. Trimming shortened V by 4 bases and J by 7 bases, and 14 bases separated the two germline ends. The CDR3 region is CASSRGSGRNSPLHF. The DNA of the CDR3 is TGTGCCAGTAGTAGAGGTTCCGGGAGGAATTCACCCCTCCACTTT.

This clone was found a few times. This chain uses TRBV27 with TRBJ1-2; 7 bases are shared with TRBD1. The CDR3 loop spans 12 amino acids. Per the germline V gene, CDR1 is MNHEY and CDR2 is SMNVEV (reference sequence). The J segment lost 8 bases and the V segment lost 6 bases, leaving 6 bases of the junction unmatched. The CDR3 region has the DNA TGTGCCAGCAGCTATCAGGGGGTCGGCTACACCTTC. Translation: CASSYQGVGYTF.

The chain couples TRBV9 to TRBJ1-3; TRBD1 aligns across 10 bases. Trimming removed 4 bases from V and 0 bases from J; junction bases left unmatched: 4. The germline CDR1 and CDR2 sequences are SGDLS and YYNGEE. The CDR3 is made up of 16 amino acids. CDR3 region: CASSLRQGASGNTIYF. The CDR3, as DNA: TGTGCCAGCAGCCTTAGACAGGGGGCCTCTGGAAACACCATATATTTT.

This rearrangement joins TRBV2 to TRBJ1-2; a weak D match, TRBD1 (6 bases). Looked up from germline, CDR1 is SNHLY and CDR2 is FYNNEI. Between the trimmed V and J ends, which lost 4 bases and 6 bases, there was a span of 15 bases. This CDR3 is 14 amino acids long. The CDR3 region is CASSGRQTGNGYTF. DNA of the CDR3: TGTGCCAGCAGTGGAAGGCAGACAGGAAATGGCTACACCTTC.

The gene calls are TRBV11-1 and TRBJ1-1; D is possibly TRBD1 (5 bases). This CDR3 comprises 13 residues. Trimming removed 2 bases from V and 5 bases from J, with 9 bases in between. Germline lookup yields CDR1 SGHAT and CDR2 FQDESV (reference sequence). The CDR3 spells CASSLFAGTEAFF. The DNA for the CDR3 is TGTGCCAGCAGCTTATTCGCAGGGACTGAAGCTTTCTTT.

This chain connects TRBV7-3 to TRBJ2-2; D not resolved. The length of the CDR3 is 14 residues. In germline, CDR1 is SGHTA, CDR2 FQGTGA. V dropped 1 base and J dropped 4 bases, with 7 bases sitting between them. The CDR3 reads CASSLKTGTGELFF. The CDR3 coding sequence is TGTGCCAGCAGCTTAAAAACGGGCACCGGGGAGCTGTTTTTT.

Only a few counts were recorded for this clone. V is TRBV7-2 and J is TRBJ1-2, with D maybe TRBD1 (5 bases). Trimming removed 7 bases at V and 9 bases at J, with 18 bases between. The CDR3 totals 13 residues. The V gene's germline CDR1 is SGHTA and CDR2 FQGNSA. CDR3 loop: CASITREGQSYTF. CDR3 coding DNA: TGTGCCAGCATCACGAGGGAGGGGCAAAGCTACACCTTC. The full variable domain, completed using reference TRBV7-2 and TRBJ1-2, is GAGVSQSPSNKVTEKGKDVELRCDPISGHTALYWYRQSLGQGLEFLIYFQGNSAPDKSGLPSDRFSAERTGGSVSTLTIQRTQQEDSAVYLCASITREGQSYTFGSGTRLTVV.

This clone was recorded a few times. The CDR3 sequence: CASSEGGLAPYEQYF. The CDR3 DNA reads TGTGCCAGCAGTGAGGGGGGGCTAGCTCCCTACGAGCAGTACTTC. V and J are TRBV6-1 and TRBJ2-7; the D gene is possibly TRBD2 (7 bases). CDR1 is MNHNS and CDR2 is SASEGT in the germline V gene. CDR3 length: 15 residues. V was clipped by 3 bases and J by 2 bases, with 14 bases between them.

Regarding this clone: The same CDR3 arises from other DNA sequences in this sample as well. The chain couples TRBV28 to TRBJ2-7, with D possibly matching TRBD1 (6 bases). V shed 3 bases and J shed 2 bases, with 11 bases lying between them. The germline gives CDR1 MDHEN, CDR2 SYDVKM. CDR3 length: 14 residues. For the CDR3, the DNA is TGTGCCAGCAGTTTTAACAGGGTCCCCTACGAGCAGTACTTC. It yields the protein CASSFNRVPYEQYF.

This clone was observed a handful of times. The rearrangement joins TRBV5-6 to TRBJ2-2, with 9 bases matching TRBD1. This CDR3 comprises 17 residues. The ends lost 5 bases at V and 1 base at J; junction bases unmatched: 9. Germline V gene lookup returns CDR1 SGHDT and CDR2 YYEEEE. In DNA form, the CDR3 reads TGTGCCAGCAGTTCGGGACAGGGAATAGAGAACACCGGGGAGCTGTTTTTT. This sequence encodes CASSSGQGIENTGELFF. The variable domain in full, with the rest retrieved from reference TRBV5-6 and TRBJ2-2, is DAGVTQSPTHLIKTRGQQVTLRCSPKSGHDTVSWYQQALGQGPQFIFQYYEEEERQRGNFPDRFSGHQFPNYSSELNVNALLLGDSALYLCASSSGQGIENTGELFFGEGSRLTVL.